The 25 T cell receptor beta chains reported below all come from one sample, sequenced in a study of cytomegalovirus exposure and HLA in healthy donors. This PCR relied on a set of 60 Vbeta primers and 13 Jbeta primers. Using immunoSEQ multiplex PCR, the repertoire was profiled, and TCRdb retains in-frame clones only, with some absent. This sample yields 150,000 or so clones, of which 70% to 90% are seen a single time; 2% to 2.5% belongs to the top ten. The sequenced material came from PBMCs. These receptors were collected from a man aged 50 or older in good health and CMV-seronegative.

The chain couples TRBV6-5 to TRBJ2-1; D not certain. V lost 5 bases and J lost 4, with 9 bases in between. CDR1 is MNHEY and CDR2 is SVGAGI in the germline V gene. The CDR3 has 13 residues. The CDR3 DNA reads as TGTGCCAGCAGTGCTAGAGGATACAATGAGCAGTTCTTC. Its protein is CASSARGYNEQFF.

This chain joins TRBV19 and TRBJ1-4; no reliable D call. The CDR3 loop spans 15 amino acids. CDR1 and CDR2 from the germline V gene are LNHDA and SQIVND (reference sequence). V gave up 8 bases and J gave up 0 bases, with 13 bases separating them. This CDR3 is CASATTGSTNEKLFF. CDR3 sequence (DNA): TGTGCCAGTGCGACCACCGGGTCAACTAATGAAAAACTGTTTTTT.

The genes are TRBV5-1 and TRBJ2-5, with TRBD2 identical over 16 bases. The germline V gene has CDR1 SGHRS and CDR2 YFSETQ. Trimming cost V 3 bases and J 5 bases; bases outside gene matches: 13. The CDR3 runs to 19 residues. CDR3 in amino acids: CASSSGTSGGALPRETQYF. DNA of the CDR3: TGCGCCAGCAGCTCCGGGACTAGCGGGGGGGCCCTTCCCAGGGAGACCCAGTACTTC.

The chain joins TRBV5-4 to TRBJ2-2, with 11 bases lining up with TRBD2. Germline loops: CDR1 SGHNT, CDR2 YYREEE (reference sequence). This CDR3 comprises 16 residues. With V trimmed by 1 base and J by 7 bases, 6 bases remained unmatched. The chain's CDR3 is CASSLKLAGGNGELFF. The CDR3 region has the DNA TGTGCCAGCAGCTTGAAGCTAGCGGGAGGAAACGGGGAGCTGTTTTTT.

The CDR3 here is CASSLDWIAGEQYF. The CDR3 DNA reads as TGTGCCAGCAGCTTAGATTGGATAGCGGGAGAGCAGTATTTT. This chain uses TRBV11-2 with TRBJ2-3; 9 nucleotides match TRBD2. The germline V gene encodes CDR1 SGHAT and CDR2 FQNNGV. V was clipped by 0 bases and J by 11 bases; unmatched bases: 6. This CDR3 has 14 residues.

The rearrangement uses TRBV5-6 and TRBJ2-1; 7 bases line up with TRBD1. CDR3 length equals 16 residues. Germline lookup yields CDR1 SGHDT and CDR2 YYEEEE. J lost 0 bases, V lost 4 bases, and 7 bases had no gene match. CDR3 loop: CASSGLTGSSYNEQFF. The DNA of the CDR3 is TGTGCCAGCAGCGGGTTGACAGGGAGCTCCTACAATGAGCAGTTCTTC.

This chain's CDR3 is CASSEYVQGGQPQHF. CDR3 DNA sequence: TGTGCCAGCTCCGAATACGTCCAGGGCGGTCAGCCCCAGCATTTT. The rearrangement joins TRBV18 to TRBJ1-5; a possible D gene is TRBD1 (5 bases). The V end was cut by 6 bases, the J end by 6 bases, with 18 bases between. Germline values: CDR1 KGHSH, CDR2 LQKENI. The CDR3 has 15 amino acids.

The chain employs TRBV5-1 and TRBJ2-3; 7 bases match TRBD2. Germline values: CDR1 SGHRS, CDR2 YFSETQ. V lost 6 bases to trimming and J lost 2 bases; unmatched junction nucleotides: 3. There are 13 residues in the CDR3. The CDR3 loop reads CASTAGITDTQYF. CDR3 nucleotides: TGCGCCAGCACAGCGGGGATCACAGATACGCAGTATTTT.

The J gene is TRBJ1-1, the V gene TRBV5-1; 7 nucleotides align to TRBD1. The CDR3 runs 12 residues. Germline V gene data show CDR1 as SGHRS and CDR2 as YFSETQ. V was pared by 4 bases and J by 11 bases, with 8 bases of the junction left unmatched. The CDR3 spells CASSATGSMAFF. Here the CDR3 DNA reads TGCGCCAGCAGCGCGACAGGGAGTATGGCTTTCTTT.

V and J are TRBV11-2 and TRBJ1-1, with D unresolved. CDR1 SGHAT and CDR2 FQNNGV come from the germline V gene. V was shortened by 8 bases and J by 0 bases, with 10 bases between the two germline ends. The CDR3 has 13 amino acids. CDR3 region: CASCRDLNTEAFF. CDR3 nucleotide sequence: TGTGCCAGCTGCAGAGACTTGAACACTGAAGCTTTCTTT.

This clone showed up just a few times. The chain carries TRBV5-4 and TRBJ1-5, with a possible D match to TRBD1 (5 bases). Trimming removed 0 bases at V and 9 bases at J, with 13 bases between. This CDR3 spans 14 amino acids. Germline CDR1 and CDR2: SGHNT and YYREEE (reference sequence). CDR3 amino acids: CASSLGPLGGPQHF. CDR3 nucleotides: TGTGCCAGCAGCTTGGGGCCGCTCGGGGGGCCCCAGCATTTT. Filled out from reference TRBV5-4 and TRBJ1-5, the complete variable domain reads ETGVTQSPTHLIKTRGQQVTLRCSSQSGHNTVSWYQQALGQGPQFIFQYYREEENGRGNFPPRFSGLQFPNYSSELNVNALELDDSALYLCASSLGPLGGPQHFGDGTRLSIL.

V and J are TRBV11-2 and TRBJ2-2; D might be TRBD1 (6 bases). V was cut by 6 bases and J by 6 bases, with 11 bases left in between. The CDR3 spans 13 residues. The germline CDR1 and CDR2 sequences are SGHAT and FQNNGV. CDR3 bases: TGTGCCAGCAGATTTACAGGGCCCGGGGAGCTGTTTTTT. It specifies CASRFTGPGELFF.

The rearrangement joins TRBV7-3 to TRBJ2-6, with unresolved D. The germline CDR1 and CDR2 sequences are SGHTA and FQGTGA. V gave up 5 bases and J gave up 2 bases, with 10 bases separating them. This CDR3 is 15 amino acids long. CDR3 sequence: CASSTPLAGANVLTF. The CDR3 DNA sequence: TGTGCCAGCAGCACCCCACTGGCTGGGGCCAACGTCCTGACTTTC.

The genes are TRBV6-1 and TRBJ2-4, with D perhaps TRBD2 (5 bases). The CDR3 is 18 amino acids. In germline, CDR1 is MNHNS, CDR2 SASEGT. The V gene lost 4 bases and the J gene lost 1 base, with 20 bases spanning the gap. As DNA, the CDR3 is TGTGCCAGCAGTGGGCCCCCCGCAACGGGGTGGGCCAAAAACATTCAGTACTTC. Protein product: CASSGPPATGWAKNIQYF.

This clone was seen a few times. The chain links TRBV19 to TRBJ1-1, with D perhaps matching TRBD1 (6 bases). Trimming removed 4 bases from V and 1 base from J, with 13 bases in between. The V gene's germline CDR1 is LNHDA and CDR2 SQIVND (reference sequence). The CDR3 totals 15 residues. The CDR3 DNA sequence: TGTGCCAGTAGTAGAGGGGGAGACAGGAACACTGAAGCTTTCTTT. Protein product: CASSRGGDRNTEAFF. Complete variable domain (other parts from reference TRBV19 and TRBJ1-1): DGGITQSPKYLFRKEGQNVTLSCEQNLNHDAMYWYRQDPGQGLRLIYYSQIVNDFQKGDIAEGYSVSREKKESFPLTVTSAQKNPTAFYLCASSRGGDRNTEAFFGQGTRLTVV.

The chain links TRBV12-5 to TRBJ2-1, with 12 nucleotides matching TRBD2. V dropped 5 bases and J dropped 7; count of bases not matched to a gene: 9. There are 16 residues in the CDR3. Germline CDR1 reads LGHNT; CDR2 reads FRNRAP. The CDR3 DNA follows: TGTGCTAGTGGTCTCCCGCTAGCGGGAGGGAGAAATGAGCAGTTCTTC. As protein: CASGLPLAGGRNEQFF. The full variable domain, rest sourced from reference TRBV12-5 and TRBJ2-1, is DARVTQTPRHKVTEMGQEVTMRCQPILGHNTVFWYRQTMMQGLELLAYFRNRAPLDDSGMPKDRFSAEMPDATLATLKIQPSEPRDSAVYFCASGLPLAGGRNEQFFGPGTRLTVL.

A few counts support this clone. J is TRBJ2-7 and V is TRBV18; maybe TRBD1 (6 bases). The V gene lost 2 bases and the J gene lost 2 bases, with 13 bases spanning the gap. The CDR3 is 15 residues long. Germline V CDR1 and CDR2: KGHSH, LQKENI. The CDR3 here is CASSPSRTETYEQYF. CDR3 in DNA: TGTGCCAGCTCACCATCGCGGACAGAAACCTACGAGCAGTACTTC.

Here the CDR3 reads CASSGQGTNTGELFF. As DNA, the CDR3 is TGTGCCAGCTCAGGACAGGGGACGAACACCGGGGAGCTGTTTTTT. The gene calls are TRBV18 and TRBJ2-2, with 9 bases fitting TRBD1. Germline V CDR1 and CDR2: KGHSH, LQKENI. The CDR3 is made up of 15 amino acids. The J segment lost 0 bases and the V segment lost 5 bases, leaving 1 base of the junction unmatched.

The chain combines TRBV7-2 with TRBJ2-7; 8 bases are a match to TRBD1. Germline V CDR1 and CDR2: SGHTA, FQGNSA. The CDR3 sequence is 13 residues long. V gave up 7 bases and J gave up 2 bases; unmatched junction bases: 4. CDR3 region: CASKQGDTYEQYF. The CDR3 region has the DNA TGTGCCAGCAAACAGGGGGACACCTACGAGCAGTACTTC. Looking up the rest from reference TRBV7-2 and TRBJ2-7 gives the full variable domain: GAGVSQSPSNKVTEKGKDVELRCDPISGHTALYWYRQSLGQGLEFLIYFQGNSAPDKSGLPSDRFSAERTGGSVSTLTIQRTQQEDSAVYLCASKQGDTYEQYFGPGTRLTVT.

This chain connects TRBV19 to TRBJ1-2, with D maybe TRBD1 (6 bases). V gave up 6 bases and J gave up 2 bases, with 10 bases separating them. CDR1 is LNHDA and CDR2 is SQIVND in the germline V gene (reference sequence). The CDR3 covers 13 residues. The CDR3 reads CASRNRENYGYTF. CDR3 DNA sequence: TGTGCCAGTAGAAACAGGGAAAACTATGGCTACACCTTC. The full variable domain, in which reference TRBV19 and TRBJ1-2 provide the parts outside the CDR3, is DGGITQSPKYLFRKEGQNVTLSCEQNLNHDAMYWYRQDPGQGLRLIYYSQIVNDFQKGDIAEGYSVSREKKESFPLTVTSAQKNPTAFYLCASRNRENYGYTFGSGTRLTVV.

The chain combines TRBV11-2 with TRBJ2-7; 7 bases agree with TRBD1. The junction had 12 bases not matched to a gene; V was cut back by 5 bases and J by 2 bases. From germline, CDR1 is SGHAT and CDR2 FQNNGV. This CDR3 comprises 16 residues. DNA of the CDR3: TGTGCCAGCAGCCCACAGAAGGGACAGTCCCCCTACGAGCAGTACTTC. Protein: CASSPQKGQSPYEQYF.

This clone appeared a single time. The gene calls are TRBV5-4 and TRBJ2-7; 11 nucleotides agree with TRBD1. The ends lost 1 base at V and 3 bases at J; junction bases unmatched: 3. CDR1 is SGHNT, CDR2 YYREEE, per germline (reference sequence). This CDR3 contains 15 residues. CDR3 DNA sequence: TGTGCCAGCAGCTTGACCGGGACAGGGGGCTACGAGCAGTACTTC. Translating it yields CASSLTGTGGYEQYF.

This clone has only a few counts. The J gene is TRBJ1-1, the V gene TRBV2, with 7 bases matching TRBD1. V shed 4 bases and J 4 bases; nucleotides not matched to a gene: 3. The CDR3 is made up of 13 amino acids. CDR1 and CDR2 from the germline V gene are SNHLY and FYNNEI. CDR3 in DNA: TGTGCCAGCAGTGGACAGGGCACCACTGAAGCTTTCTTT. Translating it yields CASSGQGTTEAFF.

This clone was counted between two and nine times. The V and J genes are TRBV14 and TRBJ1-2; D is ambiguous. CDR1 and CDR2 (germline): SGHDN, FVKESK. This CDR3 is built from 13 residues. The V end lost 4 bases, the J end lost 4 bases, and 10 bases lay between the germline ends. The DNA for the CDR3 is TGTGCCAGCAGCCTCGGGAGATTCTATGGCTACACCTTC. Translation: CASSLGRFYGYTF.

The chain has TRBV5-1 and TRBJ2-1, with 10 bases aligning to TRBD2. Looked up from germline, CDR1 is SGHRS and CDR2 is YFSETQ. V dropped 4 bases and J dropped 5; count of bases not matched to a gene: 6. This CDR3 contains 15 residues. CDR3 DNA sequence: TGCGCCAGCAGCCTGACTAGCGGGCCCGACAATGAGCAGTTCTTC. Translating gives CASSLTSGPDNEQFF.